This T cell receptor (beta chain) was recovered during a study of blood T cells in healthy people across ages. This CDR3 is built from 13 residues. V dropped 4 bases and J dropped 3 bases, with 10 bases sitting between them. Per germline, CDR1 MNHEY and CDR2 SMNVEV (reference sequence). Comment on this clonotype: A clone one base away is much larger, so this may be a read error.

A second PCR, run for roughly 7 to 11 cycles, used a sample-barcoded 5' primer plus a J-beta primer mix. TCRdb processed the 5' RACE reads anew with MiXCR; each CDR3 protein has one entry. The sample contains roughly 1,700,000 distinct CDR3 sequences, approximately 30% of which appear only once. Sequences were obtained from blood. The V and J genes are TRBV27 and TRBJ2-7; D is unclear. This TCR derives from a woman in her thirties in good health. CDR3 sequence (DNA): TGTGCCAGCAGTTATAACAGAGGCTACGAGCAGTACTTC. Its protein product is CASSYNRGYEQYF.